The source of this T cell receptor beta chain is a study of T-cell reconstitution after alpha-beta-depleted transplantation in children. Regarding the study as a whole: Some patients' high day-60 TCRbeta diversity was attributed to recipient cells surviving conditioning. Reportedly, alpha-beta T cells present about two months post-transplant originated from several hundred expanded clones of graft origin. One year post-transplant, T-cell counts and diversity were largely derived from T cells produced anew.

The sample holds a few counts of this clonotype. The antigen is undetermined. The TCRbeta library was prepared with unique molecular identifiers. TCRdb reanalysed the PCR reads using MiXCR and keeps one entry per CDR3 protein. The sample holds around 580,000 distinct CDR3 sequences, 27% seen once. The sequences come from PBMCs, collected before TCRalphabeta/CD19-depleted stem cell transplant. This sequence originates from a boy less than two years old with Wiskott-Aldrich syndrome, due to receive a stem cell transplant.

In DNA form, the CDR3 reads TGTGCCAGCAGCCCTAGACTAGCGGGATTCACCGGGGAGCTGTTTTTT. It translates to CASSPRLAGFTGELFF. V and J are TRBV6-1 and TRBJ2-2; 11 positions match TRBD2. The CDR3 length is 16 residues. Trimming cost V 6 bases and J 4 bases; bases outside gene matches: 7. In germline, CDR1 is MNHNS, CDR2 SASEGT.